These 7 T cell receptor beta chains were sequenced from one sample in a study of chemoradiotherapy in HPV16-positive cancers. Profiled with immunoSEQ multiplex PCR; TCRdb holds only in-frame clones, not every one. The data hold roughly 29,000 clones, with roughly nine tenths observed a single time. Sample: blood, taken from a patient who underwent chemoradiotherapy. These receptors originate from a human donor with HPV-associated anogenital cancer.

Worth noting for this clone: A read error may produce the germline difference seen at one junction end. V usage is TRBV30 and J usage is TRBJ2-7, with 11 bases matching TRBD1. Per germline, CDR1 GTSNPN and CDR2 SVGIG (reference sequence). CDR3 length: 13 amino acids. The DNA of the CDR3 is TGTGCCTGGAGTGGAGGACAGGGGGCGAGATTAAGCTTC. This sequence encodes CAWSGGQGARLSF.

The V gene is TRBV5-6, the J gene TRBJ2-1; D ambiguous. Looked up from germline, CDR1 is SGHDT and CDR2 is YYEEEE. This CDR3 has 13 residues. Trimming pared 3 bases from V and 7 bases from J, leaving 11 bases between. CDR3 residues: CASSSVRLNEQFF. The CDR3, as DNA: TGTGCCAGCAGCTCTGTACGTTTGAATGAGCAGTTCTTC.

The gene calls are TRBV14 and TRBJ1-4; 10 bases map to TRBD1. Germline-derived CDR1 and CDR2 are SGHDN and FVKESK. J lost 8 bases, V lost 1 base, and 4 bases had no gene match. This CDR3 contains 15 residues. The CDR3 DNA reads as TGTGCCAGCAGCCAAGGGGACAGGGGCTCGGAAAAACTGTTTTTT. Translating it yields CASSQGDRGSEKLFF.

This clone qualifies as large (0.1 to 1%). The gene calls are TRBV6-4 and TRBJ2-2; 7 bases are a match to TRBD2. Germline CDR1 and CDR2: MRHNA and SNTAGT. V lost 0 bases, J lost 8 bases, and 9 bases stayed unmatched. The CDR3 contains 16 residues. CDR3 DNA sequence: TGTGCCAGCAGTGACTCGATTAGCGGGCACCGTGGGGAGCTGTTTTTT. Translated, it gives CASSDSISGHRGELFF.

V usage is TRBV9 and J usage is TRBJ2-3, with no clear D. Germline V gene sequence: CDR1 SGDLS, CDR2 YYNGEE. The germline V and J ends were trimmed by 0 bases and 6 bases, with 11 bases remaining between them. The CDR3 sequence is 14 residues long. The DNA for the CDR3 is TGTGCCAGCAGCGTAGAGAACGGTCGTGATACGCAGTATTTT. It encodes CASSVENGRDTQYF.

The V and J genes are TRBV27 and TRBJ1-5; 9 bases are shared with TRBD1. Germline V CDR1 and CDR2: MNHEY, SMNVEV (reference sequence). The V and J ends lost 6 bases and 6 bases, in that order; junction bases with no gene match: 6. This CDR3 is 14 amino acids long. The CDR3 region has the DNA TGTGCCAGCAGCCTCGGACAGGGGAGTCAGCCCCAGCATTTT. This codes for CASSLGQGSQPQHF.

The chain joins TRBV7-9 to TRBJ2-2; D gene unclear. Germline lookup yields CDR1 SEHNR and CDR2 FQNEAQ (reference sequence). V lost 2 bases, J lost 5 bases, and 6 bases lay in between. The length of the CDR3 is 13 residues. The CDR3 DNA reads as TGTGCCAGCAGCTTAATTGCGACCGGGGAGCTGTTTTTT. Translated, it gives CASSLIATGELFF.